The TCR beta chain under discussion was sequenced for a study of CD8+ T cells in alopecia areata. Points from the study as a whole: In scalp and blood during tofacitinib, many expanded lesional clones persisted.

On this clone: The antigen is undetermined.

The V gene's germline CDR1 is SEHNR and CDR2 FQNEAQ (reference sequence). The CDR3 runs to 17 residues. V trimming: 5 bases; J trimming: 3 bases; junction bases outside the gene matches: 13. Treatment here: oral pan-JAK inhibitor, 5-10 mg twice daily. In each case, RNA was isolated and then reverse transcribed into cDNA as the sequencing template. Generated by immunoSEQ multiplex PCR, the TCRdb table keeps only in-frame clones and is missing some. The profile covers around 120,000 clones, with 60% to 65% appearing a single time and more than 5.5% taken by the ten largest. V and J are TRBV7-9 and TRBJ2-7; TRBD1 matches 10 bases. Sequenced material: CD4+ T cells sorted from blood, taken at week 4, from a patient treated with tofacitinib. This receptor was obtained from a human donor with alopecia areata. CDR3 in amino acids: CASSPSGQGSRNYEQYF. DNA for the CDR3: TGTGCCAGCAGCCCGTCGGGACAGGGGTCCCGAAACTACGAGCAGTACTTC. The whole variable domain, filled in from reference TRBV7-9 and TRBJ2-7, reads DTGVSQNPRHKITKRGQNVTFRCDPISEHNRLYWYRQTLGQGPEFLTYFQNEAQLEKSRLLSDRFSAERPKGSFSTLEIQRTEQGDSAMYLCASSPSGQGSRNYEQYFGPGTRLTVT.